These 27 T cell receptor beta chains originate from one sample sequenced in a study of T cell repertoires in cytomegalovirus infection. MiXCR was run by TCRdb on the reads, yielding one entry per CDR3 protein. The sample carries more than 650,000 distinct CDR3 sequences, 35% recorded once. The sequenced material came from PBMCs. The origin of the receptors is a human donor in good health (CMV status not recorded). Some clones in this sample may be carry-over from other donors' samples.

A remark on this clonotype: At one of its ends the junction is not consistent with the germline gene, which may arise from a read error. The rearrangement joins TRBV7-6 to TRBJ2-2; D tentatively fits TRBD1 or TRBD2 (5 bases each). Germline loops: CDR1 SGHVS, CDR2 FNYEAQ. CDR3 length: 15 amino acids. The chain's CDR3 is CASSLAQGGTGKLFF. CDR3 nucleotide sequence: TGTGCCAGCAGCTTGGCCCAGGGTGGGACCGGGAAGCTGTTTTTT. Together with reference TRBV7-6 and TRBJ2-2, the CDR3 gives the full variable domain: GAGVSQSPRYKVTKRGQDVALRCDPISGHVSLYWYRQALGQGPEFLTYFNYEAQQDKSGLPNDRFSAERPEGSISTLTIQRTEQRDSAMYRCASSLAQGGTGKLFFGEGSRLTVL.

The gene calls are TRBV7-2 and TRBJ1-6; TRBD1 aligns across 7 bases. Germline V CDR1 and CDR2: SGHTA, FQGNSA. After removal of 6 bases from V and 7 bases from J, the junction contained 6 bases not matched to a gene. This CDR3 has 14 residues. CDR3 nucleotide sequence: TGTGCCAGCAGACCGGGACAGCTCAATTCACCCCTCCACTTT. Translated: CASRPGQLNSPLHF.

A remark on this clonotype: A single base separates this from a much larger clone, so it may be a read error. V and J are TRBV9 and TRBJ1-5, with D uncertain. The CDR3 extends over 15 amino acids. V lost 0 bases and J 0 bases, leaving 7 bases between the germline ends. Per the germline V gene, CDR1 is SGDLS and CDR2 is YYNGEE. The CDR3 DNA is TGTGCCAGCAGCGTAGGGGGTCATAGCAATCAGCCCCAGCATTTT. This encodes CASSVGGHSNQPQHF. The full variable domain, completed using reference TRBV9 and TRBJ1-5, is DSGVTQTPKHLITATGQRVTLRCSPRSGDLSVYWYQQSLDQGLQFLIQYYNGEERAKGNILERFSAQQFPDLHSELNLSSLELGDSALYFCASSVGGHSNQPQHFGDGTRLSIL.

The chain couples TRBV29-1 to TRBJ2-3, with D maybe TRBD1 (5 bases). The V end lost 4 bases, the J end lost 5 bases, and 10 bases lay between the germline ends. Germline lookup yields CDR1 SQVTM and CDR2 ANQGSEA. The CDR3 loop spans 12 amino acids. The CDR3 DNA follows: TGCAGCGTTGGACCGACAGAAGATACGCAGTATTTT. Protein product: CSVGPTEDTQYF.

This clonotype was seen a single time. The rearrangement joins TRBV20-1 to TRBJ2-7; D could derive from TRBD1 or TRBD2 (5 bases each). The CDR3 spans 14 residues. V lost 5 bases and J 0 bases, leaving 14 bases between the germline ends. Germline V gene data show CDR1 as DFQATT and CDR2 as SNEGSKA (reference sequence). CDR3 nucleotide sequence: TGCAGTGCTGCTAGGGACGCAGACTCCTACGAGCAGTACTTC. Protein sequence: CSAARDADSYEQYF.

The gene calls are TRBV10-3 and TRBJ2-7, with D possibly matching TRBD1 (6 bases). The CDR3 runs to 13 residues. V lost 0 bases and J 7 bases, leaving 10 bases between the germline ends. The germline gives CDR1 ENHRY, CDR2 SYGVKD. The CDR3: CAISESGAAEQYF. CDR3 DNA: TGTGCCATCAGTGAGTCGGGGGCGGCTGAGCAGTACTTC.

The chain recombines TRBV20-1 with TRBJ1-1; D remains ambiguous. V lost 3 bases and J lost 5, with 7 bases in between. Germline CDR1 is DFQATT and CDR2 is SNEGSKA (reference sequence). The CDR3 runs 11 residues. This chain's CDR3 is CSASLRTEAFF. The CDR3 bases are TGCAGTGCTAGTCTCCGGACTGAAGCTTTCTTT.

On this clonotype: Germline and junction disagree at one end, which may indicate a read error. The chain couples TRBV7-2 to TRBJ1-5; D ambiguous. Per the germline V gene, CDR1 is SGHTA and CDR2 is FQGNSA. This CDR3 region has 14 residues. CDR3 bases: TGTTCCAGCAGCTTCGGGGTTAGCAATCAGCCCAAGCATTTT. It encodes CSSSFGVSNQPKHF.

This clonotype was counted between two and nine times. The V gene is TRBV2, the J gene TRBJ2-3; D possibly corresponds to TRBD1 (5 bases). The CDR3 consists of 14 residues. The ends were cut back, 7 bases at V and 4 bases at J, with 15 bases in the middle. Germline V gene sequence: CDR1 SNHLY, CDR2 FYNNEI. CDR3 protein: CASIRRQGADTQYF. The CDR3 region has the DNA TGTGCCAGCATTCGGCGGCAGGGTGCAGATACGCAGTATTTT.

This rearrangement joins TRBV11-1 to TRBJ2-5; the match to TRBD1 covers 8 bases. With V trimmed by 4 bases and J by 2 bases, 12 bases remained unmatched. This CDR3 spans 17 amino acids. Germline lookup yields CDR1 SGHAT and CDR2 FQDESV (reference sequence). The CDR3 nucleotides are TGTGCCAGCAGCTCCCCCGGGACAGGACTAATACAAGAGACCCAGTACTTC. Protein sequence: CASSSPGTGLIQETQYF.

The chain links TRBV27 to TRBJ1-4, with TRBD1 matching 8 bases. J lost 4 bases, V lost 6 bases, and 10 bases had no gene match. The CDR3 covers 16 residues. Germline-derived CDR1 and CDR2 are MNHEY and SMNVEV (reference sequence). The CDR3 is CASSWASGGLNEKLFF. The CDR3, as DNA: TGTGCCAGCAGCTGGGCTTCAGGGGGCCTTAATGAAAAACTGTTTTTT.

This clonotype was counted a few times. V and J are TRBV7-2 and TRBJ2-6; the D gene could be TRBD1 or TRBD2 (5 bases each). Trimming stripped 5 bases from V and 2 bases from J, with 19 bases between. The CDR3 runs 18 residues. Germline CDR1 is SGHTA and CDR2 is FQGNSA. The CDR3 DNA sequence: TGTGCCAGCAGCCGAAGGGGAGATAGCGTGACTGGGGCCAACGTCCTGACTTTC. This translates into CASSRRGDSVTGANVLTF.

This CDR3 is CASRRENQPQHF. DNA for the CDR3: TGTGCCAGTAGACGGGAGAATCAGCCCCAGCATTTT. This chain links TRBV19 with TRBJ1-5; the D is unclear. Between the trimmed V and J ends, which lost 6 bases and 4 bases, there was a span of 7 bases. The CDR3 has 12 residues. Per the germline V gene, CDR1 is LNHDA and CDR2 is SQIVND (reference sequence).

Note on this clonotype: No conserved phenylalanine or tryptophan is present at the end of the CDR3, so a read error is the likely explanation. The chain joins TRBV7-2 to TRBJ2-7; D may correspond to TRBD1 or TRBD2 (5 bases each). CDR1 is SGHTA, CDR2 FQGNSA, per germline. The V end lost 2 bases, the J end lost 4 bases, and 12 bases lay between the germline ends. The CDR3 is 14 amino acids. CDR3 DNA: TGTGCCAGCAGCTTATATTGGGACCAATACGAGCAGTACTTA. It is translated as CASSLYWDQYEQYL.

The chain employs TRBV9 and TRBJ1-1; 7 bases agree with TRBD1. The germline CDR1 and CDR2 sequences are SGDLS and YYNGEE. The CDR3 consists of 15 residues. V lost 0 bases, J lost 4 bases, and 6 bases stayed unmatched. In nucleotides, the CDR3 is TGTGCCAGCAGCGTAGAAGGGGGCGCTTCCACTGAAGCTTTCTTT. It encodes CASSVEGGASTEAFF.

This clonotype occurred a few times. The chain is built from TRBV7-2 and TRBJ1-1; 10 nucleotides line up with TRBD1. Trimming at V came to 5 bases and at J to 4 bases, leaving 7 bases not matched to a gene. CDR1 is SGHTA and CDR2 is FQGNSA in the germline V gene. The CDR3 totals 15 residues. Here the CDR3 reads CASSARQGAPTEAFF. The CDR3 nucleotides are TGTGCCAGCAGCGCGCGACAGGGGGCGCCCACTGAAGCTTTCTTT.

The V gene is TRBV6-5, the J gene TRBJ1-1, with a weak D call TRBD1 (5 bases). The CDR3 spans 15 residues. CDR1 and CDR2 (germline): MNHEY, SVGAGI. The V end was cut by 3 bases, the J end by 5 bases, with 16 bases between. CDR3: CASSYGPQGETEAFF. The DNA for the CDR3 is TGTGCCAGCAGTTATGGGCCACAAGGGGAGACTGAAGCTTTCTTT.

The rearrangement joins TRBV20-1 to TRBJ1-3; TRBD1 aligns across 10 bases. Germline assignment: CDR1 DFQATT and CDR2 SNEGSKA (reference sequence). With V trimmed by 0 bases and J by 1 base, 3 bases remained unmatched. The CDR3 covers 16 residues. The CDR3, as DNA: TGCAGTGCTAGAGATTGGGACAGGGGTTCTGGAAACACCATATATTTT. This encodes CSARDWDRGSGNTIYF.

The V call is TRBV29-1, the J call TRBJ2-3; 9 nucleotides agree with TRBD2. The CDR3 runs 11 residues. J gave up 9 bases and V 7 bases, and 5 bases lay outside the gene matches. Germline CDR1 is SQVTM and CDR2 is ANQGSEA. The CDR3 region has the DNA TGCAGCGACCTTAGCGGGGGAACGCAGTATTTT. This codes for CSDLSGGTQYF.

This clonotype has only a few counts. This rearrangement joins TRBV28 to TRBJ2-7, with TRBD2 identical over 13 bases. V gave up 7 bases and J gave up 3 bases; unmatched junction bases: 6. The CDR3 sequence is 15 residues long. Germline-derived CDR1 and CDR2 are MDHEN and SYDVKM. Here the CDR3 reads CASTPRTSGGYEQYF. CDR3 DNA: TGTGCCAGCACCCCCCGGACTAGCGGGGGCTACGAGCAGTACTTC.

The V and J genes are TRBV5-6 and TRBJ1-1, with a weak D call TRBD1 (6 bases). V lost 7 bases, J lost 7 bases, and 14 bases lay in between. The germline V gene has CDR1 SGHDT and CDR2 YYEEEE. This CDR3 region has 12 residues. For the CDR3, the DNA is TGTGCCAGCGGAACAGGGAACGGTGAAGCTTTCTTT. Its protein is CASGTGNGEAFF.

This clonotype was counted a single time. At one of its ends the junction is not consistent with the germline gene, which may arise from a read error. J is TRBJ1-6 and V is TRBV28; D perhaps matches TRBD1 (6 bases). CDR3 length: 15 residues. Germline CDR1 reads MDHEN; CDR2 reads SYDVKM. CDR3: CASSPPGALSSPLNF. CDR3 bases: TGTGCCAGCAGCCCCCCAGGGGCCCTCAGTTCACCCCTCAACTTT.

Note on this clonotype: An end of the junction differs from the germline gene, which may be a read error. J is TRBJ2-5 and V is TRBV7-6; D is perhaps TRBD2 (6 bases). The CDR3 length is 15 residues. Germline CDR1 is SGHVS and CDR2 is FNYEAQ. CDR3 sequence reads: CDSSSGGMTQETHYF. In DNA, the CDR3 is TGTGACAGCAGCAGCGGAGGGATGACCCAAGAGACCCATTACTTC.

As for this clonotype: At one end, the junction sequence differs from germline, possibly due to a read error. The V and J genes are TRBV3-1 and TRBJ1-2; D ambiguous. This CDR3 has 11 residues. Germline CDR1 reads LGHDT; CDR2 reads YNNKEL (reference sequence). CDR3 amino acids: CASSLGRRANF. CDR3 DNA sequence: TGTGCCAGCAGCCTCGGAAGGAGAGCTAACTTC.

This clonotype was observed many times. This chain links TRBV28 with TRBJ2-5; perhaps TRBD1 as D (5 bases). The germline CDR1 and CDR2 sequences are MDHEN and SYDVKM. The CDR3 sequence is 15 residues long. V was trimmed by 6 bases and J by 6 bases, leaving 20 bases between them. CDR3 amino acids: CASSALGRAVKTQYF. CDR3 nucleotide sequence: TGTGCCAGCAGCGCCCTGGGCAGGGCGGTGAAGACCCAGTACTTC.

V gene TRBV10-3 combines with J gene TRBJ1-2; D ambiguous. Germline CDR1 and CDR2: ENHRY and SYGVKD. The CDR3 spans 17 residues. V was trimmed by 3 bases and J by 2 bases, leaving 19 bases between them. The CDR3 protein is CAISDSAFPGSNYGYTF. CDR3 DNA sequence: TGTGCCATCAGTGATTCGGCGTTCCCGGGGAGCAACTATGGCTACACCTTC.

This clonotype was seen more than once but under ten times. Here the CDR3 DNA reads TGTGCCAGCAGAAGGAACAGGGCTGCCGGGGAGCTGTTTTTT. It yields the protein CASRRNRAAGELFF. This rearrangement joins TRBV6-1 to TRBJ2-2, with D possibly TRBD1 on 6 matching bases. With 6 bases removed from V and 6 bases from J, the gap between germline ends came to 14 bases. The CDR3 has 14 amino acids. Per germline, CDR1 MNHNS and CDR2 SASEGT.